Listed here are 12 T cell receptor beta chains from one sample, sequenced in a study of T cell repertoires in cytomegalovirus infection. Each CDR3 protein gets one entry after TCRdb re-called the reads with MiXCR. Altogether approximately 260,000 distinct CDR3 sequences are present, about 20% being singletons, with the ten largest covering approximately 19%. These receptors have no identified antigens. Sequences were derived from cultured PBMCs, sampled from culture after CMV antigen stimulation. The receptors here all came from a human donor in good health (CMV status not recorded). Some clones in this sample may be carry-over from other donors' samples.

The chain links TRBV7-2 to TRBJ2-1, with unresolved D. The V end lost 5 bases, the J end lost 4 bases, and 12 bases lay between the germline ends. This CDR3 spans 14 amino acids. Germline V lookup: CDR1 SGHTA, CDR2 FQGNSA. CDR3 loop: CASSQTVTYNEQFF. The CDR3 DNA reads TGTGCCAGCAGCCAGACCGTGACATACAATGAGCAGTTCTTC. Drawing the rest from reference TRBV7-2 and TRBJ2-1, the complete variable domain is GAGVSQSPSNKVTEKGKDVELRCDPISGHTALYWYRQSLGQGLEFLIYFQGNSAPDKSGLPSDRFSAERTGGSVSTLTIQRTQQEDSAVYLCASSQTVTYNEQFFGPGTRLTVL.

Only a few counts were recorded for this clonotype. The chain uses TRBV2 and TRBJ2-2; D remains ambiguous. The CDR3 covers 15 residues. Germline V gene data show CDR1 as SNHLY and CDR2 as FYNNEI. Trimming pared 2 bases from V and 2 bases from J, leaving 9 bases between. In nucleotides, the CDR3 is TGTGCCAGCAGTGAAAGTAGAATAAACACCGGGGAGCTGTTTTTT. Protein: CASSESRINTGELFF.

The rearrangement links TRBV7-6 to TRBJ1-3; D is possibly TRBD1 (6 bases). The germline gives CDR1 SGHVS, CDR2 FNYEAQ. The CDR3 runs 16 residues. The V end lost 1 base, the J end lost 1 base, and 11 bases lay between the germline ends. CDR3 in amino acids: CASSLGQAGSGNTIYF. The CDR3 bases are TGTGCCAGCAGCTTAGGACAGGCTGGGTCTGGAAACACCATATATTTT. The complete variable domain, with remaining parts taken from reference TRBV7-6 and TRBJ1-3, reads GAGVSQSPRYKVTKRGQDVALRCDPISGHVSLYWYRQALGQGPEFLTYFNYEAQQDKSGLPNDRFSAERPEGSISTLTIQRTEQRDSAMYRCASSLGQAGSGNTIYFGEGSWLTVV.

On this clonotype: Being one base from a much bigger clone, this may be a read error. V and J are TRBV7-2 and TRBJ2-2; D is ambiguous. This CDR3 contains 13 residues. Germline V gene data show CDR1 as SGHTA and CDR2 as FQGNSA. Trimming pared 3 bases from V and 6 bases from J, leaving 8 bases between. CDR3 amino acids: CASSLRRSGELFF. Written as DNA, the CDR3 is TGTGCCAGCAGCTTGCGGAGATCCGGGGAGCTGTTTTTT. Filled out from reference TRBV7-2 and TRBJ2-2, the complete variable domain reads GAGVSQSPSNKVTEKGKDVELRCDPISGHTALYWYRQSLGQGLEFLIYFQGNSAPDKSGLPSDRFSAERTGGSVSTLTIQRTQQEDSAVYLCASSLRRSGELFFGEGSRLTVL.

This clonotype was recorded many times. The J gene is TRBJ2-5, the V gene TRBV7-2; 10 nucleotides match TRBD2. Germline lookup yields CDR1 SGHTA and CDR2 FQGNSA. Trimming took 4 bases from V and 4 from J; bases not matched to a gene: 3. This CDR3 is 14 amino acids long. CDR3 coding DNA: TGTGCCAGCAGCTCTAGCGGGAGTCGAGAGACCCAGTACTTC. Amino acids: CASSSSGSRETQYF.

In its sample, this clonotype was seen many times. This chain uses TRBV12-3 or TRBV12-4 with TRBJ2-7, with D possibly matching TRBD1 (5 bases). This CDR3 is 14 amino acids long. The V and J ends lost 3 bases and 3 bases respectively, with 12 bases between them. CDR3 nucleotide sequence: TGTGCCAGCAGTTTTGGGCAGGGTAGCTACGAGCAGTACTTC. Translation: CASSFGQGSYEQYF.

This clonotype was detected a few times. The rearrangement joins TRBV28 to TRBJ2-2; D gene ambiguous. The CDR3 loop spans 13 amino acids. CDR1 and CDR2 (germline): MDHEN, SYDVKM. Trimming cost V 7 bases and J 6 bases, with 12 bases left between them. In nucleotides, the CDR3 is TGTGCCAGCAACCTACCGGACCCCGGGGAGCTGTTTTTT. Residues: CASNLPDPGELFF.

The CDR3 here is CAGTGENTEAFF. CDR3 nucleotides: TGTGCCGGGACAGGAGAGAACACTGAAGCTTTCTTT. J is TRBJ1-1 and V is TRBV2; 8 bases fit TRBD1. The CDR3 extends over 12 amino acids. Germline CDR1 reads SNHLY; CDR2 reads FYNNEI. V gave up 11 bases and J gave up 1 base; unmatched junction bases: 3.

This clonotype was seen repeatedly, ten times or more. The gene calls are TRBV7-2 and TRBJ2-4; maybe TRBD2 (5 bases). V was pared by 5 bases and J by 3 bases, with 17 bases between. Looked up from germline, CDR1 is SGHTA and CDR2 is FQGNSA. The CDR3 is 16 amino acids. This CDR3 reads CASSPRERNGKNIQYF. CDR3 in DNA: TGTGCCAGCAGCCCGAGGGAGCGCAACGGCAAAAACATTCAGTACTTC.

This clonotype occurred a few times. The CDR3 spells CASSPRVSETQYF. CDR3 nucleotides: TGTGCCAGCAGCCCCAGGGTATCAGAGACCCAGTACTTC. J is TRBJ2-5 and V is TRBV7-2; maybe TRBD1 (5 bases). Trimming left V 5 bases short and J 4 bases short, with 11 bases between. Per the germline V gene, CDR1 is SGHTA and CDR2 is FQGNSA. This CDR3 contains 13 residues. Full variable domain (remainder filled in from reference TRBV7-2 and TRBJ2-5): GAGVSQSPSNKVTEKGKDVELRCDPISGHTALYWYRQSLGQGLEFLIYFQGNSAPDKSGLPSDRFSAERTGGSVSTLTIQRTQQEDSAVYLCASSPRVSETQYFGPGTRLLVL.

This rearrangement joins TRBV20-1 to TRBJ1-5, with 9 bases aligning to TRBD1. Germline CDR1 DFQATT, CDR2 SNEGSKA (reference sequence). The length of the CDR3 is 15 residues. V shed 6 bases and J 2 bases; nucleotides not matched to a gene: 8. The CDR3 bases are TGCAGTGCCCAGAGGGGGGACAGGGGCAATCAGCCCCAGCATTTT. Translating gives CSAQRGDRGNQPQHF.

This clonotype was counted at least ten times. CDR3: CASSLEAISYNEQFF. CDR3 nucleotides: TGTGCCAGCAGCTTAGAAGCTATCTCCTACAATGAGCAGTTCTTC. This chain connects TRBV7-2 to TRBJ2-1; D ambiguous. This CDR3 is 15 amino acids long. Per germline, CDR1 SGHTA and CDR2 FQGNSA. The V and J ends lost 1 base and 0 bases respectively, with 7 bases between them. Filled out from reference TRBV7-2 and TRBJ2-1, the complete variable domain reads GAGVSQSPSNKVTEKGKDVELRCDPISGHTALYWYRQSLGQGLEFLIYFQGNSAPDKSGLPSDRFSAERTGGSVSTLTIQRTQQEDSAVYLCASSLEAISYNEQFFGPGTRLTVL.